This is a list of T cell receptor beta chains from one sample in a study of cytotoxic CD8 clonotypes in ibrutinib-treated CLL. The protocol was immunoSEQ multiplex PCR, while the TCRdb copy is restricted to in-frame clones and leaves out a portion. In the table there are over 95,000 clones, about 58% of which are singletons. Sequencing used PBMCs, obtained after 24 months of ibrutinib treatment. The receptors here all came from a human donor with chronic lymphocytic leukemia. The CDR3 runs from the conserved cysteine through the conserved F or W. D genes are given only for firm matches. Size is stated for part of the rows, as once, few or many counts, or as a class when the clone is expanded.

>TRBJ2-1|.|TRBV6-6|few
TGTGCCAGCAGTCAACAGGGTCTCAACAATGAGCAGTTCTTC
CASSQQGLNNEQFF
>TRBJ2-2|TRBD2|TRBV6-5|.
TGTGCCAGCAGGACGGGGGGGGCGAACACCGGGGAGCTGTTTTTT
CASRTGGANTGELFF
>TRBJ2-3|TRBD1|TRBV11-3|.
TGTGCCAGCAGCCAAGACAGGGGGTTCACAGATACGCAGTATTTT
CASSQDRGFTDTQYF
>TRBJ2-5|.|TRBV18|many
TGTGCCAGCTCACCAGGGCAAGAGACCCAGTACTTC
CASSPGQETQYF
>TRBJ2-5|TRBD1|TRBV29-1|.
TGCAGCGTTGCATTGACAGGGGATAACCAAGAGACCCAGTACTTC
CSVALTGDNQETQYF
>TRBJ2-3|.|TRBV9|.
TGTGCCAGCAGCTCCTTAGCCACAGATACGCAGTATTTT
CASSSLATDTQYF
>TRBJ1-1|TRBD1|TRBV29-1|.
TGCAGCGGCGGAGGACAGGGCTCCACTGAAGCTTTCTTT
CSGGGQGSTEAFF
>TRBJ2-7|.|TRBV6-1|few
TGTGCCAGCTCAAACTTAGGCCAAAACTACGAGCAGTACTTC
CASSNLGQNYEQYF
>TRBJ2-3|.|TRBV30|few
TGTGCCTGGAGTGCGCCTACGGAGGATACGCAGTATTTT
CAWSAPTEDTQYF
>TRBJ1-4|.|TRBV15|.
TGTGCCACCAGCAGAGATAAGTGGCAGACTAATGAAAAACTGTTTTTT
CATSRDKWQTNEKLFF
>TRBJ2-5|.|TRBV19|.
TGTGCCAGTAGTATAGGTACAGGGATGCAGACCCAGTACTTC
CASSIGTGMQTQYF
>TRBJ1-1|.|TRBV25-1|.
TGTGCCAGCAGTCGAGGGACGGCGGGAAACACTGAAGCTTTCTTT
CASSRGTAGNTEAFF
>TRBJ1-6|TRBD1|TRBV5-1|.
TGCGCCAGCAGCTTGTTGGGACAGCCACCCCTCCACTTT
CASSLLGQPPLHF
>TRBJ1-1|.|TRBV18|.
TGTGCCAGCTCACCACCGATGGCCGGCACAAACACTGAAGCTTTCTTT
CASSPPMAGTNTEAFF
>TRBJ1-3|.|TRBV6-5|few
TGTGCCAGCAGTTACGGGGGCGCGGGAAACACCATATATTTT
CASSYGGAGNTIYF
>TRBJ1-6|.|TRBV13|once
TGTGCCAGCAGCTCCCGTGGACCCCTCCACTTT
CASSSRGPLHF
>TRBJ2-1|TRBD2|TRBV6-1|.
TGTGCCAGCTGGGGTAGCGGGGGATACAATGAGCAGTTCTTC
CASWGSGGYNEQFF
>TRBJ2-3|TRBD1|TRBV5-1|.
TGCGCCAGCAGCTTGAAGACAGGGGTGAGCACAGATACGCAGTATTTT
CASSLKTGVSTDTQYF
>TRBJ2-3|TRBD1|TRBV7-3|few
TGTGCCAGCAGCCAGGACAGGGTTACAGATACGCAGTATTTT
CASSQDRVTDTQYF
>TRBJ1-1|.|TRBV4-1|.
TGCGCCAGCAGGGCGGGGGGGAACACTGAAGCTTTCTTT
CASRAGGNTEAFF
>TRBJ2-7|.|TRBV5-6|.
TGTGCCAGCAGCTCCGCGACTCATAGGGAGCAGTACTTC
CASSSATHREQYF
>TRBJ2-7|TRBD1|TRBV25-1|.
TGTGCCAGCAGCGGACAGGGAGAGACCTACGAGCAGTACTTC
CASSGQGETYEQYF
>TRBJ1-4|.|TRBV25-1|.
TGTGCCAGCGCCATTACAACTAATGAAAAACTGTTTTTT
CASAITTNEKLFF
>TRBJ1-2|.|TRBV6-1|.
TGTGCCAGCGCCCCAGGGGCCTATGGCTACACCTTC
CASAPGAYGYTF
>TRBJ2-1|.|TRBV2|.
TGTGCCAGCATATGGCAGGGAAGGGATGAGCAGTTCTTC
CASIWQGRDEQFF
>TRBJ2-1|TRBD1|TRBV2|once
TGTGCCAGCAGTGAACGGGACAGCTACTACAATGAGCAGTTCTTC
CASSERDSYYNEQFF
>TRBJ2-1|.|TRBV10-3|.
TGTGCCATCAGTGAGTCGCTTAAAGGGGCTAGGTACAATGAGCAGTTCTTC
CAISESLKGARYNEQFF
>TRBJ2-7|.|TRBV6-1|.
TGTGCCAGCAGGTCCGACTACGACGAGCAGTACTTC
CASRSDYDEQYF
>TRBJ1-5|TRBD1|TRBV2|few
TGTGCCAGCAGTCGACAGGGGAATCTCTATAGCAATCAGCCCCAGCATTTT
CASSRQGNLYSNQPQHF
>TRBJ2-1|.|TRBV20-1|.
TGCAGTGCTAGAGATCCCCTCGAGCACCTCTTC
CSARDPLEHLF
>TRBJ2-7|TRBD1|TRBV19|.
TGTGCCAGTAGTACCTCCGGGACAGTCACCTACGAGCAGTACTTC
CASSTSGTVTYEQYF
>TRBJ2-7|TRBD1|TRBV6-5|.
TGTGCCAGCAGTATACAGGGGGCGGACTCCGAGCAGTACTTC
CASSIQGADSEQYF
>TRBJ1-5|.|TRBV30|few
TGTGCCTGGAGTGTGGGCTCGAATCAGCCCCAGCATTTT
CAWSVGSNQPQHF
>TRBJ2-1|.|TRBV11-3|.
TGTGCCAGCAGCTTGGATCAGGGTTATGAGCAGTTCTTC
CASSLDQGYEQFF
>TRBJ2-7|.|TRBV25-1|.
TGTGCCAGCAGTCTGGGGGTAGCCTACGAGCAGTACTTC
CASSLGVAYEQYF
>TRBJ2-5|.|TRBV5-4|few
TGTGCCAGCAGCTTGGGTCTCCAAGAGACCCAGTACTTC
CASSLGLQETQYF
>TRBJ1-4|.|TRBV30|few
TGTGCCTGGAGTGCGAAGGGCGCGACCGAGGCTAATGAAAAACTGTTTTTT
CAWSAKGATEANEKLFF
>TRBJ1-5|.|TRBV21-1|.
TGTGCCAGCAGCAAATTAAAAAACAGGGGTCGTCGGAATCAGCCCCAGCATTTT
CASSKLKNRGRRNQPQHF
>TRBJ2-2|.|TRBV5-4|few
TGTGCCAGCAGCTTGGGGCAGGACACCGGGGAGCTGTTTTTT
CASSLGQDTGELFF
>TRBJ1-5|TRBD1|TRBV25-1|few
TGTGCCAGCAGTGCGGACAGGGATAGCAATCAGCCCCAGCATTTT
CASSADRDSNQPQHF
>TRBJ2-2|TRBD2|TRBV2|.
TGTGCCAGCATGCCTAGCGGGACCGGGGAGCTGTTTTTT
CASMPSGTGELFF
>TRBJ1-1|.|TRBV9|.
TGTGCCAGCAGCGCCGGCCGCAGCACTGAAGCTTTCTTT
CASSAGRSTEAFF
>TRBJ2-4|.|TRBV4-2|once
TGTGCCAGCAGCCAAGATGTGGAGGGGGACATTCAGTACTTC
CASSQDVEGDIQYF
>TRBJ2-7|.|TRBV15|.
TGTGCCACGAAGGACGAGGAGCACGAGCAGTACTTC
CATKDEEHEQYF
>TRBJ2-3|TRBD2|TRBV7-9|.
TGTGCCATCACCAAAGCTCGGGAGGCTAGGGACACAGATACGCAGTATTTT
CAITKAREARDTDTQYF
>TRBJ2-5|.|TRBV19|.
TGTGCCAGTACCCCAGGGAAGGAGGAGACCCAGTACTTC
CASTPGKEETQYF
>TRBJ1-1|.|TRBV5-1|many
TGCGCCAGCAGCTTGCAAACCATGAACACTGAAGCTTTCTTT
CASSLQTMNTEAFF
>TRBJ1-5|.|TRBV5-1|few
TGCGCCAGCAGTATCGACACAAGTCAGCCCCAGCATTTT
CASSIDTSQPQHF
>TRBJ2-7|.|TRBV6-5|.
TGTGCCAGCAGGCCCTCAGGGGACTACGAGCAGTACTTC
CASRPSGDYEQYF
>TRBJ2-2|.|TRBV7-2|few
TGTGCCAGCAGCATCTCCGGGGAGCTGTTTTTT
CASSISGELFF
>TRBJ2-1|TRBD2|TRBV7-7|.
TGTGCTAGCAGCTTAGGGACTAGCGGCAATGAGCAGTTCTTC
CASSLGTSGNEQFF
>TRBJ2-7|TRBD1|TRBV6-4|.
TGTGCCAGCATCACAGGAGACAGGGTGGGGGAGCAGTACTTC
CASITGDRVGEQYF
>TRBJ2-7|TRBD1|TRBV28|.
TGTGCCAGCAAACAGGGGCCATACGAGCAGTACTTC
CASKQGPYEQYF